This TCR beta chain originates from a study of T cells in Graves' hyperthyroidism and ophthalmopathy. Study overall: Prior to any treatment, at the point of initial diagnosis, peripheral blood was collected.

This clonotype was recorded a few times. As yet, its antigen is unknown. Amplified TCR beta CDR3 regions derived from RNA transcripts. A first-round RT-PCR of the TCR CDR3 used the HTBI primer set. TCRdb called the multiplex PCR reads again in MiXCR, with one record for every CDR3 protein. Seen here are 660,000 or so distinct CDR3 sequences, 20% observed once, and the top ten hold 30% to 40%. Points from the study as a whole: A 13 V-J model separated ophthalmopathy from stable hyperthyroidism.

Each diagnosis was grounded in clinical symptoms, serum thyroxine and TRAb, thyroid ultrasound, and orbital computed tomography. The sample comprised blood. The source of this sequence is a man aged 30 to 39 with Graves' ophthalmopathy.

This CDR3 is CASTLDRVGTDTQYF. CDR3 in DNA: TGTGCCAGCACCTTAGACAGGGTCGGGACAGATACGCAGTATTTT. The chain couples TRBV6-1 to TRBJ2-3, with TRBD1 matching over 7 bases. Germline V gives CDR1 MNHNS, CDR2 SASEGT. The CDR3 is 15 amino acids. V was clipped by 7 bases and J by 3 bases; unmatched bases: 10.